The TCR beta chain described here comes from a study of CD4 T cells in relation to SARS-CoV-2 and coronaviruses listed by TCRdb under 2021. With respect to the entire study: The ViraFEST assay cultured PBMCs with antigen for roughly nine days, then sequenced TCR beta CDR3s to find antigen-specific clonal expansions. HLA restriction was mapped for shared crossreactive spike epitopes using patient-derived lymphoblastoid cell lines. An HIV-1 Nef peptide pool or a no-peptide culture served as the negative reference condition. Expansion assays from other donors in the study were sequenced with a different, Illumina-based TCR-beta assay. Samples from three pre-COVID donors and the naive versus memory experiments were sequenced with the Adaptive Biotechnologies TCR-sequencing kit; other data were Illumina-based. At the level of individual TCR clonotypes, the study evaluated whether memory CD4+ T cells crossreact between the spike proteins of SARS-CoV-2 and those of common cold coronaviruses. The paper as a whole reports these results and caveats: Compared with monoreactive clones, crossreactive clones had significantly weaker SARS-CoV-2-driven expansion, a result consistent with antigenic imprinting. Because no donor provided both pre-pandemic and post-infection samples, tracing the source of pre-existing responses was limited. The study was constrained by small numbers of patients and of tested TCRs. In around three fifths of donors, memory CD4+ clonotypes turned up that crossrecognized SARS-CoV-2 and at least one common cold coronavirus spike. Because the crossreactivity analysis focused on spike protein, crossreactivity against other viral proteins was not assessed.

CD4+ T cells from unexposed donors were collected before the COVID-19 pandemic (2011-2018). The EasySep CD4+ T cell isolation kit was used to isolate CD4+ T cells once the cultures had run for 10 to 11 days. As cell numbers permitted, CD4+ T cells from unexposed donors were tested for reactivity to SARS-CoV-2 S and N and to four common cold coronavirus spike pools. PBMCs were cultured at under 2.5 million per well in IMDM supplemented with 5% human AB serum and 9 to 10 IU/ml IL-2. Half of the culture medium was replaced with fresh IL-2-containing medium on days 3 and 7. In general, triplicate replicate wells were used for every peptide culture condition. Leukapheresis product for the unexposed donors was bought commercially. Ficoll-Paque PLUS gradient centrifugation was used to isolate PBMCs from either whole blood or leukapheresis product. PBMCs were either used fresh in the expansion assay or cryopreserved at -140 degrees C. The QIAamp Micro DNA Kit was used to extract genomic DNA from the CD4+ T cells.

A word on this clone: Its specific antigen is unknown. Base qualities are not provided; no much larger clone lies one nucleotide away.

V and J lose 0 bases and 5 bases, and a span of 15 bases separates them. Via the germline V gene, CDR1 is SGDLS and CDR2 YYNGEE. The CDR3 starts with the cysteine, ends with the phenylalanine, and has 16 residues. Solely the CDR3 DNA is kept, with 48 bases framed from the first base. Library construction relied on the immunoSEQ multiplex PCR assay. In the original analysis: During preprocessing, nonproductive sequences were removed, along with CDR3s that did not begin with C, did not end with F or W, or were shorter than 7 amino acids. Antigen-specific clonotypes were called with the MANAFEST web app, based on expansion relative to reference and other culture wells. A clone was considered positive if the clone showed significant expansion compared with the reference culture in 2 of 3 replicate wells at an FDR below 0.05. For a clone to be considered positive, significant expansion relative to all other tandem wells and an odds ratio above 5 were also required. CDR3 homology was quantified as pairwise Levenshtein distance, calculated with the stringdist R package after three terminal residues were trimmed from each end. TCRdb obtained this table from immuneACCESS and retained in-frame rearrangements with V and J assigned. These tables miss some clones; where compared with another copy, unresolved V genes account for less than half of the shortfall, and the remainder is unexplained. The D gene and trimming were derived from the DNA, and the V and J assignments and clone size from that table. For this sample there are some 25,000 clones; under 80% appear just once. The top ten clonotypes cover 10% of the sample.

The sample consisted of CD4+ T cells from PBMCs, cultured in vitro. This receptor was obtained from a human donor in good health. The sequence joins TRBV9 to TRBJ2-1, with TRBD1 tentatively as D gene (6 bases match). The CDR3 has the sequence CASSVEGQFGDNEQFF. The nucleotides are TGTGCCAGCAGCGTAGAAGGACAGTTTGGGGACAATGAGCAGTTCTTC.